Sequencing of this TCR beta chain was carried out in a study of T cell changes during pregnancy in multiple sclerosis. Generated by immunoSEQ multiplex PCR, the TCRdb table keeps only in-frame clones and is missing some. The table lists under 55,000 clones, about 93% of them singletons. The table lists this clone with a count of one. The CDR3 consists of 14 residues. Trimming cost V 3 bases and J 2 bases, with 10 bases left between them. The germline CDR1 and CDR2 sequences are KGHSH and LQKENI. This clonotype was obtained from a female donor in good health, enrolled as a control in a pregnancy study. This sequence joins TRBV18 and TRBJ1-1; no firm D call. The sequences come from CD4+ T cells from peripheral blood mononuclear cells, collected after pregnancy. The CDR3 loop reads CASSPLQSNTEAFF. The CDR3 DNA follows: TGTGCCAGCTCACCTTTACAGAGTAACACTGAAGCTTTCTTT. Drawing the rest from reference TRBV18 and TRBJ1-1, the complete variable domain is NAGVMQNPRHLVRRRGQEARLRCSPMKGHSHVYWYRQLPEEGLKFMVYLQKENIIDESGMPKERFSAEFPKEGPSILRIQQVVRGDSAAYFCASSPLQSNTEAFFGQGTRLTVV.